This entry describes one T cell receptor beta chain. This clone was picked up many times. No antigen is known for it. No clone much larger than this one lies a single base away; base qualities are absent. The donors were healthy, HIV-negative adults who had no recently reported acute infections or vaccinations. Only Caucasian adults living in Nashville, Tennessee, USA were represented among the donors. Magnetic negative selection was used to enrich CD4+ T cells, after which naive cells were positively selected on CD45RA and the negative fraction became the memory subset. Blood was collected by leukapheresis, and PBMCs were isolated by Ficoll-Histopaque density gradient centrifugation and then cryopreserved in liquid nitrogen vapor phase. Purity and quantity of every magnetically sorted T cell population were checked by analytical flow cytometry. Genomic DNA was isolated from every sorted fraction and measured by UV absorbance on a Nanodrop 2000c.

The sample is drawn from a study of shared clonotypes between healthy human individuals (dated by TCRdb to 2020 to 2021). About the investigation overall: The cohort comprised two women and a few men aged 18 to 49 years. Per donor, three plates each were used for CD4 naive and CD4 memory, two for CD8 naive, and one for CD8 memory. The study deeply sequenced blood TCR repertoires of five healthy adults to estimate repertoire size and the extent of clonotype sharing between individuals. Libraries were prepared and TCR repertoires were sequenced by different laboratories using diverse techniques, in order to increase sequencing depth and limit assay-specific biases. Leukapheresis yielded between about 0.9 and 10 billion PBMCs per donor.

Using the deep immunoSEQ assay, multiplex PCR amplified TCR CDR3 regions from genomic DNA. Extracted genomic DNA from each cell subset was distributed evenly across all wells of several immunoSEQ 96-well plates, and each plate was treated as a replicate. For sorted subsets, each replicate PCR was loaded with roughly 190 ng genomic DNA, equivalent to 30,000 to 35,000 T cell genomes. The purified libraries were quantified using a Qubit 3.0 fluorometer, sized with a Bioanalyzer 2100, and then quantified again using the KAPA Library Quantification kit. Every immunoSEQ 96-well plate was sequenced on a separate single-read 150-cycle Illumina NextSeq 550 flow cell. Under the source paper's analysis protocol: Because the immunoSEQ output held only junctional sequences and lacked quality scores, the filtering could not match the filtering applied to full-length reads. To assign V/J genes and CDR3, sequences were annotated against IMGT germline references using PyIR, a Python wrapper for IgBLAST v1.9. Any read was removed if the V/J assignment was weak (E-value above 1e-6), the CDR3 was missing, or the read contained stop codons, out-of-frame junctions, or ambiguous translated residues. V3J clonotypes were defined by identical inferred V gene, J gene, and CDR3 amino acid sequence. Percentage overlap between repertoires was computed as shared unique clonotypes divided by the size of the smaller repertoire. Richness of each repertoire was evaluated using RTK rarefaction, the Chao1 estimator, and Recon v2.1 estimates of unobserved clonotypes. OLGA was used to compute generation probabilities for all TCRbeta clonotypes that the gDNA method yielded from several donors. The table was pulled from immuneACCESS by TCRdb, which kept in-frame rearrangements only. Such tables lose some clones; where checked, under half of the loss comes from unresolved V genes, and the rest has no known cause. V and J calls and clone size are copied from that table; D and trimming were computed from the DNA. The sample table contains over a million clones; only one count was recorded for about 70% of them. Over 1.3% of the sample comes from the top ten.

CDR1 and CDR2 (MNHNS, SASEGT) derive from the germline V gene. The V end loses 0 bases and the J end loses 4 bases, and a stretch of 7 bases separates them. The CDR3 holds 14 amino acids from the cysteine to the phenylalanine. Of the read, only the CDR3 DNA is kept; its 42 bases are in frame from base 1. What the work shows at the level of the full study, not this receptor alone: Because the study included a small number of donors, the genetic and exposure-history diversity represented was limited. Estimated clonotype richness was generally larger for naive than for memory subsets. Approximately 5% of naive CD4, 3.5% of naive CD8, roughly 2.5% of memory CD4, and 0.4% of memory CD8 clonotypes were shared across a few donors. Only blood was sampled, and tissue TCR repertoires likely differ from those in blood. Incomplete sequencing was indicated by rarefaction of sorted-subset datasets, despite the large sequencing depth. Compared with non-shared clonotypes, the clonotypes found in all four sorted-subset donors had higher generation probabilities. Based on pairwise subsampling, the degree of clonotype sharing among donors was expected to be affected by sequencing depth.

Here the chain combines TRBV6-1 and TRBJ1-5; the D gene remains uncertain. This receptor was obtained from a man between 18 and 35 years old in good health. Material: memory CD4+ T cells sorted from blood. Sample cell subset or site, as interpreted from the label and publication: CD45RA-negative fraction. The CDR3 protein is CASSEARTNQPQHF. The nucleotide sequence is TGTGCCAGCAGTGAAGCGCGTACTAATCAGCCCCAGCATTTT.